This T cell receptor beta chain comes out of a study of T cell responses to AZD1222 COVID-19 vaccine. Turning to the study itself: Second-dose intervals of approximately 4 or approximately 12 weeks were pooled. Study-level results: Donors were chiefly white British, with a greater number of females, and clonal diversity was perhaps underestimated.

Here immunoSEQ multiplex PCR was the method, and the copy in TCRdb shows in-frame clones only, minus some. Here the sample spans about 95,000 clones, around 90% being singletons. As concerns this clone: Antigen unknown.

Material: peripheral blood, obtained on day 0 of AZD1222 vaccination. The sequence derives from an adult in good health.

The CDR3, as DNA: TGTGCCAGCCTAGGCTCCGGCAGCCCCACAGATACGCAGTATTTT. It encodes CASLGSGSPTDTQYF. The chain couples TRBV6-5 to TRBJ2-3; D is undetermined. The CDR3 sequence is 15 residues long. Germline V CDR1 and CDR2: MNHEY, SVGAGI. V was pared by 8 bases and J by 2 bases, with 17 bases between.